The 21 T cell receptor beta chains in this list originate from one sample, sequenced in a study of OX40 agonist ivuxolimab in advanced cancers. Sequencing was performed with immunoSEQ multiplex PCR; in TCRdb, only in-frame clones are kept and a portion is missing. Of under 100,000 clones listed, less than 95% are singletons. The material sequenced was CD4+ or CD8+ T cells sorted from blood, taken in a trial of the OX40 agonist ivuxolimab. Source of these receptors: an adult with an advanced solid tumor such as melanoma, head and neck, liver or kidney cancer.

The chain is built from TRBV9 and TRBJ2-3; D may match TRBD1 or TRBD2 (5 bases each). In germline, CDR1 is SGDLS, CDR2 YYNGEE. Between the trimmed V and J ends, which lost 3 bases and 4 bases, there was a span of 24 bases. This CDR3 region has 18 residues. For the CDR3, the DNA is TGTGCCAGCAGCGCTCTTTTCGCCGGGACGGAATTCGCAGATACGCAGTATTTT. Its translation is CASSALFAGTEFADTQYF. Based on the CDR3 plus reference TRBV9 and TRBJ2-3, the full variable domain is DSGVTQTPKHLITATGQRVTLRCSPRSGDLSVYWYQQSLDQGLQFLIQYYNGEERAKGNILERFSAQQFPDLHSELNLSSLELGDSALYFCASSALFAGTEFADTQYFGPGTRLTVL.

The chain joins TRBV16 to TRBJ1-2, with 8 positions matching TRBD1. CDR1 KGHSY and CDR2 FQNENV come from the germline V gene. This CDR3 has 15 residues. The trim removed 3 bases at V and 6 bases at J, leaving 9 bases unmatched. This CDR3 is CASSQFQGARDGYTF. The DNA for the CDR3 is TGTGCCAGCAGCCAGTTTCAGGGGGCGCGGGATGGCTACACCTTC.

The chain is built from TRBV27 and TRBJ1-4; TRBD1 matches 10 bases. There are 11 residues in the CDR3. CDR1 MNHEY and CDR2 SMNVEV come from the germline V gene (reference sequence). The ends lost 6 bases at V and 13 bases at J; junction bases unmatched: 2. The CDR3 region is CASRGQGRLFF. The DNA of the CDR3 is TGTGCCAGCAGGGGACAGGGGAGACTGTTTTTT.

This chain uses TRBV7-9 with TRBJ2-3; TRBD1 aligns across 7 bases. This CDR3 has 16 residues. V lost 5 bases to trimming and J lost 1 base; unmatched junction nucleotides: 9. CDR1 is SEHNR, CDR2 FQNEAQ, per germline (reference sequence). The CDR3 is CASSHTNRGGTDTQYF. The CDR3 coding sequence is TGTGCCAGCAGCCATACTAACAGGGGAGGCACAGATACGCAGTATTTT.

The CDR3 DNA sequence: TGTGCCATCAGTGAGGGAACCTTATCGCCCGGGCTACCCTACGAGCAGTACTTC. Protein product: CAISEGTLSPGLPYEQYF. J is TRBJ2-7 and V is TRBV10-3; D is undetermined. Deletions cut 2 bases from V and 2 bases from J, with 22 bases between. The CDR3 is 18 amino acids. Germline-derived CDR1 and CDR2 are ENHRY and SYGVKD.

This chain connects TRBV29-1 to TRBJ2-7; TRBD1 matches at 10 bases. V lost 4 bases to trimming and J lost 3 bases; unmatched junction nucleotides: 0. This CDR3 spans 12 amino acids. Germline assignment: CDR1 SQVTM and CDR2 ANQGSEA. CDR3 DNA sequence: TGCAGCGTTGGGACAGGGGGCTACGAGCAGTACTTC. It yields the protein CSVGTGGYEQYF.

The chain employs TRBV5-1 and TRBJ2-3, with D possibly being TRBD1 or TRBD2 (6 bases each). The CDR3 runs to 19 residues. Germline V gene data show CDR1 as SGHRS and CDR2 as YFSETQ. V was clipped by 3 bases and J by 3 bases, with 26 bases between them. CDR3: CASSSLTILGGGGTDTQYF. Here the CDR3 DNA reads TGCGCCAGCAGCTCCTTGACCATCTTGGGGGGCGGCGGGACAGATACGCAGTATTTT.

The rearrangement uses TRBV19 and TRBJ1-5; D not resolved. Trimming left V 7 bases short and J 3 bases short, with 10 bases between. Germline V gene lookup returns CDR1 LNHDA and CDR2 SQIVND (reference sequence). The CDR3 loop spans 13 amino acids. The CDR3 here is CASKPLDNQPQHF. The CDR3 nucleotides read TGTGCCAGTAAACCTCTTGACAATCAGCCCCAGCATTTT.

The chain recombines TRBV19 with TRBJ1-1, with 8 bases that match TRBD1. This CDR3 comprises 14 residues. Per germline, CDR1 LNHDA and CDR2 SQIVND (reference sequence). The V gene end was trimmed by 7 bases and the J gene end by 0 bases; junction bases not matched to a gene: 4. CDR3 DNA sequence: TGTGCCAGTACTGACAGGGGACTGAACACTGAAGCTTTCTTT. Translating it yields CASTDRGLNTEAFF.

The chain couples TRBV7-9 to TRBJ2-1; 10 bases are a match to TRBD2. With 5 bases clipped from V and 9 bases from J, the junction kept 13 bases outside the gene matches. The CDR3 runs 16 residues. The germline gives CDR1 SEHNR, CDR2 FQNEAQ (reference sequence). The CDR3 nucleotides read TGTGCCAGCAGCCAGTCACTAGCGGGGCTTGGGGGTGAGCAGTTCTTC. Its protein is CASSQSLAGLGGEQFF.

V usage is TRBV28 and J usage is TRBJ2-7; D tentatively reads TRBD1 or TRBD2 (7 bases each). There are 17 residues in the CDR3. Between the trimmed V and J ends, which lost 2 bases and 5 bases, there was a span of 22 bases. Germline V lookup: CDR1 MDHEN, CDR2 SYDVKM. CDR3 sequence: CASSLPPWGRGGNEQYF. The CDR3 region has the DNA TGTGCCAGCAGTTTACCCCCATGGGGCAGGGGGGGGAACGAGCAGTACTTC.

The CDR3 protein is CASSSRTSGGGHEQYF. CDR3 sequence (DNA): TGTGCCAGCAGCTCCAGGACTAGCGGGGGGGGCCACGAGCAGTACTTC. The chain couples TRBV7-9 to TRBJ2-7; 15 bases line up with TRBD2. After removal of 4 bases from V and 5 bases from J, the junction contained 6 bases not matched to a gene. The CDR3 runs 16 residues. CDR1 is SEHNR and CDR2 is FQNEAQ in the germline V gene (reference sequence).

The gene calls are TRBV7-2 and TRBJ2-3; 8 bases map to TRBD2. The CDR3 consists of 15 residues. J gave up 0 bases and V 3 bases, and 2 bases lay outside the gene matches. CDR1 is SGHTA and CDR2 is FQGNSA in the germline V gene. CDR3 coding DNA: TGTGCCAGCAGCTTTCCGGGGGGGAGCACAGATACGCAGTATTTT. Residues: CASSFPGGSTDTQYF.

The chain joins TRBV7-9 to TRBJ1-2; D gene unclear. The germline V gene has CDR1 SEHNR and CDR2 FQNEAQ (reference sequence). This CDR3 is 13 amino acids long. Deletions cut 5 bases from V and 6 bases from J, with 13 bases between. The CDR3 spells CASSPGSMHGYTF. The CDR3 region has the DNA TGTGCCAGCAGCCCTGGATCCATGCATGGCTACACCTTC.

The chain is built from TRBV12-5 and TRBJ1-5; D uncertain. This CDR3 is built from 14 residues. Germline V CDR1 and CDR2: LGHNT, FRNRAP. V lost 7 bases and J 2 bases, leaving 12 bases between the germline ends. CDR3 in DNA: TGTGCTAGTGAACTAGGGCTTGGCAATCAGCCCCAGCATTTT. It yields the protein CASELGLGNQPQHF.

The rearrangement joins TRBV29-1 to TRBJ1-2; 8 nucleotides align to TRBD1. Per the germline V gene, CDR1 is SQVTM and CDR2 is ANQGSEA. The CDR3 has 12 residues. Trimming took 6 bases from V and 6 from J; bases not matched to a gene: 6. The DNA of the CDR3 is TGCAGCGTCGTACAGGGGGGGCATGGCTACACCTTC. This encodes CSVVQGGHGYTF.

The chain employs TRBV13 and TRBJ2-7, with D perhaps matching TRBD1 (6 bases). This CDR3 spans 12 amino acids. V was trimmed by 5 bases and J by 6 bases, leaving 11 bases between them. In germline, CDR1 is PRHDT, CDR2 FYEKMQ (reference sequence). CDR3 DNA sequence: TGTGCCAGCAGCCCAACAGGGTTCGAGCAGTACTTC. It encodes CASSPTGFEQYF.

This chain links TRBV16 with TRBJ1-3, with D unresolved. The CDR3 length is 15 residues. Germline V CDR1 and CDR2: KGHSY, FQNENV. Trimming removed 3 bases at V and 3 bases at J, with 12 bases between. CDR3 DNA: TGTGCCAGCAGCCATTCTCCTACCCTTGGAAACACCATATATTTT. It encodes CASSHSPTLGNTIYF.

The CDR3 DNA is TGTGCCAGCAGCTTGGGTATTGGGGACTCCTACGAGCAGTACTTC. It codes for CASSLGIGDSYEQYF. The rearrangement joins TRBV9 to TRBJ2-7; D is ambiguous. V was shortened by 4 bases and J by 0 bases, with 14 bases between the two germline ends. CDR1 is SGDLS and CDR2 is YYNGEE in the germline V gene. This CDR3 region has 15 residues.

The gene calls are TRBV9 and TRBJ2-7, with no clear D. The germline gives CDR1 SGDLS, CDR2 YYNGEE. V gave up 2 bases and J gave up 1 base, with 7 bases separating them. This CDR3 has 13 amino acids. CDR3 residues: CASSVGGSYEQYF. In DNA, the CDR3 is TGTGCCAGCAGCGTCGGCGGATCCTACGAGCAGTACTTC.

V gene TRBV7-9 combines with J gene TRBJ1-1, with D tentatively TRBD1 (5 bases). The V and J ends lost 5 bases and 6 bases respectively, with 22 bases between them. The CDR3 spans 16 residues. Germline CDR1 and CDR2: SEHNR and FQNEAQ (reference sequence). DNA for the CDR3: TGTGCCAGCAGCCTCGCGGACAAGAGGGATAGCGCTGAAGCTTTCTTT. It yields the protein CASSLADKRDSAEAFF.